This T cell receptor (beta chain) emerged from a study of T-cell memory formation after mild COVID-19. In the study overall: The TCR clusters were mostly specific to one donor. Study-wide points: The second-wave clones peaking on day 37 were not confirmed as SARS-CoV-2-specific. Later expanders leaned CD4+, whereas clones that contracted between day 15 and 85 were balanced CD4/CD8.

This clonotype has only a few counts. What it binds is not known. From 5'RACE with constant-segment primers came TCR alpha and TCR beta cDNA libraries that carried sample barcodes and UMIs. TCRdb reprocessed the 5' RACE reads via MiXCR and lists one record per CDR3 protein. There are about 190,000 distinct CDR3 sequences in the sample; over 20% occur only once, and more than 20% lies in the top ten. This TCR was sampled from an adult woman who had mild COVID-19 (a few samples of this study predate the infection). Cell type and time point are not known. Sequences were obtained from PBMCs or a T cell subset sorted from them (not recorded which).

The CDR3 reads CASSPPEGLRETQYF. The CDR3 coding sequence is TGTGCCAGCAGTCCCCCAGAGGGGCTCCGGGAGACCCAGTACTTC. The V call is TRBV12-3 or TRBV12-4, the J call TRBJ2-5; either TRBD1 or TRBD2 may fit D (5 bases each). The CDR3 totals 15 residues. The germline V and J ends were trimmed by 5 bases and 5 bases, with 18 bases remaining between them.